This T cell receptor (beta chain) stems from a study of blood T cell repertoires in COVID-19. Study at large: T cells, B-cell-depleted T cells, or PBMCs provided the cDNA or gDNA that served as material.

Germline loops: CDR1 MNHNS, CDR2 SASEGT. The CDR3 has 19 amino acids. After removal of 2 bases from V and 8 bases from J, the junction contained 18 bases not matched to a gene. The table came from immunoSEQ multiplex PCR; TCRdb's copy has only in-frame clones and leaves some out. The sample records tens of thousands of clones, over 70% being singletons. Sequenced input: peripheral blood. The chain joins TRBV6-1 to TRBJ2-2, with 9 nucleotides matching TRBD2. The sequence derives from a human donor in a cohort sampled during active COVID-19. The DNA for the CDR3 is TGTGCCAGCAGTGAAATTTGGGGTAGCGGGAGACGCTACGGGGGGGAGCTGTTTTTT. Translating it yields CASSEIWGSGRRYGGELFF.